The text below deals with one T cell receptor beta chain. The sample belongs to a study of T cell responses to AZD1222 COVID-19 vaccine. Study information: Recipients boosted at about 4 weeks or about 12 weeks are pooled.

The length of the CDR3 is 14 residues. The V end was cut by 7 bases, the J end by 3 bases, with 15 bases between. CDR1 is MNHEY and CDR2 is SVGAGI in the germline V gene. Repertoires were generated with immunoSEQ multiplex PCR, while TCRdb's copy carries only in-frame clones and drops some. Of 150,000 to 200,000 clones detected, approximately 92% appear once; the ten largest clones hold over 1%. The material sequenced was peripheral blood, taken on day 0 of AZD1222 vaccination. The V call is TRBV6-5, the J call TRBJ1-1, with D hard to call. This clonotype was sampled from an adult in good health. This chain's CDR3 is CASILRNGDTEAFF. DNA for the CDR3: TGTGCCAGCATCCTCCGAAACGGAGACACTGAAGCTTTCTTT.